This T cell receptor (beta chain) was found in a study of T cells in Graves' hyperthyroidism and ophthalmopathy. RNA transcripts yielded amplified TCR beta CDR3 regions. With the HTBI primer set, the TCR CDR3 went through a first round of RT-PCR. TCRdb recomputed calls from the multiplex PCR reads with MiXCR, one row per CDR3 protein. The table lists about 660,000 distinct CDR3 sequences, 45% of them singletons. CDR1 is DFQATT and CDR2 is SNEGSKA in the germline V gene (reference sequence). This CDR3 is built from 13 residues. Trimming removed 1 base at V and 4 bases at J, with 11 bases between. The study, taken as a whole, reports: Ophthalmopathy was predicted by the model a median of around 5.9 months ahead of onset. Most clonotypes expanded in thyroid above 0.001 were likewise present in blood.

Pregnant or lactating patients were excluded, as were those with uncontrolled infection or other autoimmune disease. The study based diagnoses on clinical symptoms, serum thyroxine and TRAb, thyroid ultrasound and orbital computed tomography. This clonotype was counted many times. Its specificity is not known. The V gene is TRBV20-1, the J gene TRBJ2-7; a possible D gene is TRBD2 (5 bases). This TCR was recovered from an adult man with Graves' disease, either hyperthyroidism or ophthalmopathy (not recorded which). Sequencing used peripheral blood or thyroid tissue (not recorded which). The CDR3 DNA reads TGCAGTGCTAGAGTGACCGGGGATTACGAGCAGTACTTC. It yields the protein CSARVTGDYEQYF.